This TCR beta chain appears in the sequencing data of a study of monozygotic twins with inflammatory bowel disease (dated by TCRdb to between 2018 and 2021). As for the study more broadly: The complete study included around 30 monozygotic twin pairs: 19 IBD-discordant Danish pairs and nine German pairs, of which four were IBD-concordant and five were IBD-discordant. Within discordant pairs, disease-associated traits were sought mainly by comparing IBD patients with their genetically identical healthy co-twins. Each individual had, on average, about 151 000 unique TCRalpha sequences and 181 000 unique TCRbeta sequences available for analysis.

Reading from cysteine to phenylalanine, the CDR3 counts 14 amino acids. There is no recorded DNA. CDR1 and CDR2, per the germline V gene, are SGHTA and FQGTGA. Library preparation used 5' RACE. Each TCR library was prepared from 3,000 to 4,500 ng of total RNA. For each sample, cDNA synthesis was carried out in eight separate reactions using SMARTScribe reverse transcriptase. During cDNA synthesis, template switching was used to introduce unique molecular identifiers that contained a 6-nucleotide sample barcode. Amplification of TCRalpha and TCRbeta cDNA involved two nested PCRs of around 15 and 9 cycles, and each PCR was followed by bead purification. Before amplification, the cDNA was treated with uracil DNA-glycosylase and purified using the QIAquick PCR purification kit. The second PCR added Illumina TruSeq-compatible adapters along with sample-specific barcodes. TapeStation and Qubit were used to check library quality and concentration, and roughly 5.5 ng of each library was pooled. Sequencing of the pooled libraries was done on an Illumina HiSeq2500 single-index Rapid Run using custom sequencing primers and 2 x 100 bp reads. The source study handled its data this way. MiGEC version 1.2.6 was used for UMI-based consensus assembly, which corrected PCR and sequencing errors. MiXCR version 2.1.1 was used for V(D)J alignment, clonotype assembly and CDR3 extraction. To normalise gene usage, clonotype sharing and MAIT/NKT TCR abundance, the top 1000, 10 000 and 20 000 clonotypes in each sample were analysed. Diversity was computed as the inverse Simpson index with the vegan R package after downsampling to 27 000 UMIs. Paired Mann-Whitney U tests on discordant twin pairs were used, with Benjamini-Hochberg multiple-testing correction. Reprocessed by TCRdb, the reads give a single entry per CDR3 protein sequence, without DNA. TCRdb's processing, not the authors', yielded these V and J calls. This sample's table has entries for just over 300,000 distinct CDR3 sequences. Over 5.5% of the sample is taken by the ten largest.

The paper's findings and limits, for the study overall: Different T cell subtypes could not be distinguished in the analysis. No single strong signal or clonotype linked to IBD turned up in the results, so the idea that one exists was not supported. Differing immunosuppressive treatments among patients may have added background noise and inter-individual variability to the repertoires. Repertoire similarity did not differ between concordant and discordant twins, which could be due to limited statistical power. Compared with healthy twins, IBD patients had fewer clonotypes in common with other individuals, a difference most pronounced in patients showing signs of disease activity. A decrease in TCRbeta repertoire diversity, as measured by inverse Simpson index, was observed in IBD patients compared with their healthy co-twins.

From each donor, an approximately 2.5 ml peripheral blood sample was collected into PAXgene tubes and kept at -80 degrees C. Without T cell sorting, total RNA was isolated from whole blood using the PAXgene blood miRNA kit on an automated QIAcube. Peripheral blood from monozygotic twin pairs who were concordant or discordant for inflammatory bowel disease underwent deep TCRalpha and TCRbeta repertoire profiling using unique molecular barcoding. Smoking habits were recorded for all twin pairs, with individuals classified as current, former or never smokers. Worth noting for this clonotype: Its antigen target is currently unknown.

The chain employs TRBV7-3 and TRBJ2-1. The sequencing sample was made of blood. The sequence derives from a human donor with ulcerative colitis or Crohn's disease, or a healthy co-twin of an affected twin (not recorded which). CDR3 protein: CASSKQGSYNEQFF.